This T cell receptor beta chain was documented in a study of Graves' ophthalmopathy and Graves' hyperthyroidism. The study's findings and limits: A majority of expanded thyroid clonotypes exceeding 0.001 frequency were likewise present in blood.

RNA transcripts served as template for amplifying TCR beta CDR3 sequences. The workflow started with a first-round RT-PCR run with HTBI primers and then moved on to a second-round multiplex PCR. TCRdb independently ran MiXCR on the multiplex PCR reads; one entry per CDR3 protein. The table lists 340,000 or so distinct CDR3 sequences, 17% of them singletons. Ineligible for inclusion were patients with other autoimmune diseases, uncontrolled infections, pregnancy or lactation. Clinical symptoms, serum thyroxine, TRAb, thyroid ultrasound and orbital computed tomography formed the basis of diagnosis. In its sample, this clonotype was seen many times. Its antigen remains unidentified. V was trimmed by 2 bases and J by 2 bases, leaving 10 bases between them. The germline gives CDR1 MNHEY, CDR2 SVGEGT. This CDR3 has 15 amino acids.

The sequencing input was peripheral blood. The J gene is TRBJ1-5, the V gene TRBV6-2 or TRBV6-3, with D tentatively TRBD1 (5 bases). The sequence was collected from an adult man with Graves' ophthalmopathy. The DNA for the CDR3 is TGTGCCAGCAGTTACAAAATGACAGGCAATCAGCCCCAGCATTTT. Its protein is CASSYKMTGNQPQHF.